The 25 T cell receptor beta chains in this list originate from one sample, sequenced in a study of blood T cell repertoires in COVID-19. TCRdb keeps only in-frame clones here, not all; method: immunoSEQ multiplex PCR. The sample has under 150,000 clones, around 80% seen once. What was sequenced was peripheral blood. The receptor set was obtained from a man between 65 and 85 years old with acute or convalescent COVID-19.

V usage is TRBV13 and J usage is TRBJ1-5; D gene unclear. Trimming stripped 0 bases from V and 4 bases from J, with 7 bases between. The germline CDR1 and CDR2 sequences are PRHDT and FYEKMQ (reference sequence). CDR3 size: 14 residues. The CDR3 nucleotides are TGTGCCAGCAGCTTAGGCCTACAGAATCAGCCCCAGCATTTT. Translated, it gives CASSLGLQNQPQHF.

V and J are TRBV7-9 and TRBJ2-3; D remains unclear. The V gene lost 5 bases and the J gene lost 5 bases, with 17 bases spanning the gap. Germline values: CDR1 SEHNR, CDR2 FQNEAQ (reference sequence). The CDR3 is made up of 15 amino acids. This CDR3 is CASSDFDLLGDTQYF. In DNA form, the CDR3 reads TGTGCCAGCAGCGACTTCGACCTCCTCGGAGATACGCAGTATTTT.

CDR3 loop: CASSPGQSNSPLHF. DNA for the CDR3: TGTGCCAGCAGTCCGGGACAGAGTAATTCACCCCTCCACTTT. This sequence joins TRBV3-1 (or the pseudogene TRBV3-2) and TRBJ1-6; 7 nucleotides match TRBD1. This CDR3 spans 14 amino acids. The germline gives CDR1 LGHDT, CDR2 YNNKEL (reference sequence). V was pared by 6 bases and J by 6 bases, with 5 bases of the junction left unmatched.

This clone was picked up one time. The chain uses TRBV27 and TRBJ2-3, with a weak D call TRBD2 (6 bases). The germline V gene has CDR1 MNHEY and CDR2 SMNVEV (reference sequence). The ends were cut back, 3 bases at V and 5 bases at J, with 15 bases in the middle. This CDR3 comprises 15 residues. The CDR3 region is CASSFSRGSGDTQYF. CDR3 nucleotides: TGTGCCAGCAGTTTTTCCCGGGGGTCGGGAGATACGCAGTATTTT.

The chain combines TRBV30 with TRBJ1-5, with TRBD1 matching over 8 bases. With 1 base clipped from V and 1 base from J, the junction kept 3 bases outside the gene matches. CDR1 and CDR2 from the germline V gene are GTSNPN and SVGIG (reference sequence). The CDR3 is made up of 15 amino acids. The CDR3 loop reads CAWSDQGASNQPQHF. In nucleotides, the CDR3 is TGTGCCTGGAGTGATCAGGGGGCAAGCAATCAGCCCCAGCATTTT.

This chain joins TRBV7-8 and TRBJ2-5; D is ambiguous. Trimming cost V 2 bases and J 1 base, with 2 bases left between them. The CDR3 runs to 12 residues. Germline V CDR1 and CDR2: SGHVS, FQNEAQ. CDR3 protein: CASSLRQETQYF. The CDR3 coding sequence is TGTGCCAGCAGCTTACGCCAAGAGACCCAGTACTTC.

The rearrangement uses TRBV11-2 and TRBJ1-6; 8 bases match TRBD1. The CDR3 is 19 residues long. Trimming cost V 4 bases and J 7 bases; bases outside gene matches: 18. In germline, CDR1 is SGHAT, CDR2 FQNNGV. CDR3 region: CASSSEMERTGRNNSPLHF. DNA of the CDR3: TGTGCCAGCAGCTCGGAAATGGAGAGGACAGGGAGGAACAATTCACCCCTCCACTTT.

Turning to this clone: This CDR3 is missing its conserved last phenylalanine or tryptophan, likely due to a read error. J is TRBJ2-7 and V is TRBV5-1; a possible D gene is TRBD2 (6 bases). Germline V gene data show CDR1 as SGHRS and CDR2 as YFSETQ. With 2 bases removed from V and 4 bases from J, the gap between germline ends came to 16 bases. This CDR3 contains 15 residues. The CDR3 spells CASSFGTPGAYEQYL. DNA of the CDR3: TGCGCCAGCAGCTTTGGGACTCCCGGCGCGTACGAGCAGTACCTC.

This clone was counted a few times. The chain carries TRBV29-1 and TRBJ1-1; 9 positions match TRBD1. The CDR3 is 14 amino acids. Trimming at V came to 7 bases and at J to 5 bases, leaving 11 bases not matched to a gene. CDR1 is SQVTM and CDR2 is ANQGSEA in the germline V gene. The CDR3 sequence: CSARMADRGTEAFF. The CDR3 bases are TGCAGCGCCCGGATGGCGGACAGGGGTACTGAAGCTTTCTTT.

This chain uses TRBV5-1 with TRBJ1-2; TRBD1 agrees at 7 bases. Per the germline V gene, CDR1 is SGHRS and CDR2 is YFSETQ. The V segment lost 4 bases and the J segment 1 base; nucleotides outside the gene matches: 10. This CDR3 is 16 amino acids long. CDR3: CASSPLFQGVNYGYTF. The CDR3 DNA follows: TGCGCCAGCAGCCCACTGTTCCAGGGGGTTAACTATGGCTACACCTTC.

The gene calls are TRBV18 and TRBJ2-2; 7 bases are shared with TRBD2. Trimming removed 4 bases from V and 3 bases from J; junction bases left unmatched: 5. Germline CDR1 KGHSH, CDR2 LQKENI. The CDR3 extends over 15 amino acids. As DNA, the CDR3 is TGTGCCAGCTCACTGGCGGGGGAGTACACCGGGGAGCTGTTTTTT. This codes for CASSLAGEYTGELFF.

This sequence joins TRBV5-1 and TRBJ1-3; 8 bases match TRBD1. This CDR3 region has 15 residues. J lost 4 bases, V lost 2 bases, and 5 bases had no gene match. The germline gives CDR1 SGHRS, CDR2 YFSETQ. In DNA form, the CDR3 reads TGCGCCAGCAGCTTAGGACAGGGTACAGGAAACACCATATATTTT. Protein: CASSLGQGTGNTIYF. The variable domain in full, completed from reference TRBV5-1 and TRBJ1-3, reads KAGVTQTPRYLIKTRGQQVTLSCSPISGHRSVSWYQQTPGQGLQFLFEYFSETQRNKGNFPGRFSGRQFSNSRSEMNVSTLELGDSALYLCASSLGQGTGNTIYFGEGSWLTVV.

This sequence joins TRBV6-5 and TRBJ2-1; TRBD2 agrees at 8 bases. The V gene's germline CDR1 is MNHEY and CDR2 SVGAGI. J lost 5 bases, V lost 5 bases, and 8 bases had no gene match. This CDR3 spans 15 amino acids. CDR3 loop: CASSPPGTRNNEQFF. The DNA of the CDR3 is TGTGCCAGCAGTCCCCCCGGGACTAGGAACAATGAGCAGTTCTTC.

The V call is TRBV2, the J call TRBJ2-1; the D gene is possibly TRBD2 (5 bases). This CDR3 comprises 13 residues. Germline CDR1 reads SNHLY; CDR2 reads FYNNEI. V lost 7 bases, J lost 2 bases, and 9 bases lay in between. The DNA for the CDR3 is TGTGCCAGCAAAATCGGGACCTACAATGAGCAGTTCTTC. It encodes CASKIGTYNEQFF.

V usage is TRBV19 and J usage is TRBJ1-2, with D possibly matching TRBD1 (6 bases). V gave up 5 bases and J gave up 8 bases, with 18 bases separating them. The CDR3 has 14 residues. Germline CDR1 and CDR2: LNHDA and SQIVND (reference sequence). The CDR3 region has the DNA TGTGCCAGTAGTCCACATCAGGGGAAGCCGGGCTACACCTTC. Residues: CASSPHQGKPGYTF.

The rearrangement links TRBV5-7 to TRBJ2-1; TRBD2 matches 11 bases. TRBV5-7 is treated as an ORF (open reading frame) with a function not yet certain. The junction had 8 bases not matched to a gene; V was cut back by 0 bases and J by 9 bases. This CDR3 has 16 residues. The CDR3 sequence: CASSLEVSGGAGEQFF. CDR3 sequence (DNA): TGTGCCAGCAGCTTGGAGGTTAGCGGGGGGGCGGGTGAGCAGTTCTTC.

The chain has TRBV11-2 and TRBJ2-2; the match to TRBD1 covers 7 bases. The CDR3 runs to 20 residues. V trimming: 0 bases; J trimming: 0 bases; junction bases outside the gene matches: 13. The germline gives CDR1 SGHAT, CDR2 FQNNGV. The CDR3 sequence is CASSLDAERTGVPNTGELFF. CDR3 nucleotides: TGTGCCAGCAGCTTAGATGCAGAACGAACAGGGGTACCGAACACCGGGGAGCTGTTTTTT.

V and J are TRBV7-9 and TRBJ2-2, with D hard to call. Germline V gene lookup returns CDR1 SEHNR and CDR2 FQNEAQ (reference sequence). There are 13 residues in the CDR3. V gave up 3 bases and J gave up 7 bases, with 9 bases separating them. The CDR3 region has the DNA TGTGCCAGCAGCTTCCATGAGTACGGGGAGCTGTTTTTT. Encoded protein: CASSFHEYGELFF.

This clone turned up a few times. The rearrangement joins TRBV27 to TRBJ1-5; D is perhaps TRBD1 (5 bases). Trimming removed 4 bases at V and 1 base at J, with 8 bases between. Per the germline V gene, CDR1 is MNHEY and CDR2 is SMNVEV (reference sequence). CDR3 length equals 14 residues. The CDR3 here is CASSWGGSNQPQHF. CDR3 coding DNA: TGTGCCAGCAGTTGGGGGGGGAGCAATCAGCCCCAGCATTTT.

This rearrangement joins TRBV28 to TRBJ1-5, with D maybe TRBD1 (5 bases). The CDR3 is 12 amino acids. The V gene's germline CDR1 is MDHEN and CDR2 SYDVKM. The V and J ends lost 6 bases and 4 bases respectively, with 7 bases between them. In DNA form, the CDR3 reads TGTGCCAGCAGCCGGGGGAATCAGCCCCAGCATTTT. This sequence encodes CASSRGNQPQHF.

The V call is TRBV10-3, the J call TRBJ1-2, with TRBD1 matching over 9 bases. The trim removed 6 bases at V and 0 bases at J, leaving 5 bases unmatched. The CDR3 spans 15 residues. Germline CDR1 is ENHRY and CDR2 is SYGVKD. The CDR3 is CAISEGQGTNYGYTF. In DNA, the CDR3 is TGTGCCATCAGCGAGGGACAGGGAACTAACTATGGCTACACCTTC.

As to this clone: A much larger clonotype is one base distant, so this may be a read error. This CDR3 is also generated by other DNA sequences in the sample. The genes are TRBV10-3 and TRBJ2-2, with 7 nucleotides matching TRBD2. Germline V CDR1 and CDR2: ENHRY, SYGVKD. The CDR3 length is 14 residues. The CDR3 DNA follows: TGTGCCATCCGTGACGGGGGGAGGGCCGGGGAGCTGTTTTTT. It yields the protein CAIRDGGRAGELFF.

The chain recombines TRBV2 with TRBJ1-4, with TRBD1 matching 12 bases. Germline assignment: CDR1 SNHLY and CDR2 FYNNEI. The junction had 5 bases not matched to a gene; V was cut back by 3 bases and J by 6 bases. The CDR3 is made up of 16 amino acids. The CDR3 protein is CASSEFGTGGDEKLFF. The DNA for the CDR3 is TGTGCCAGCAGTGAGTTTGGGACAGGGGGCGATGAAAAACTGTTTTTT.

V usage is TRBV3-1 (or the pseudogene TRBV3-2) and J usage is TRBJ2-3, with 13 bases lining up with TRBD2. The V and J ends lost 1 base and 5 bases, in that order; junction bases with no gene match: 3. CDR3 length equals 16 residues. CDR1 LGHDT and CDR2 YNNKEL come from the germline V gene (reference sequence). CDR3 DNA sequence: TGTGCCAGCAGCCAAGGACTAGCGGGGGGAGAAGATACGCAGTATTTT. This encodes CASSQGLAGGEDTQYF.

The CDR3 nucleotides read TGTGCCAGCAGCTTAACGAGAAGAGACAGGGGCGGCGGGGAGCTGTTTTTT. Amino acid sequence: CASSLTRRDRGGGELFF. V usage is TRBV7-3 and J usage is TRBJ2-2, with 8 bases lining up with TRBD1. The V segment lost 0 bases and the J segment 7 bases; nucleotides outside the gene matches: 10. The germline V gene encodes CDR1 SGHTA and CDR2 FQGTGA. The CDR3 is 17 residues long.